This T cell receptor beta chain comes out of a study of beta chain features in type 1 diabetes. Study-level points and caveats: Sequencing used cDNA, and cells with high TCR expression could therefore be over-represented.

With V trimmed by 2 bases and J by 1 base, 4 bases remained unmatched. In germline, CDR1 is SGHTA, CDR2 FQGTGA. The CDR3 runs 15 residues. The investigators reverse transcribed all of the isolated RNA, so they sequenced expressed TCRB transcripts. Repertoires were generated with immunoSEQ multiplex PCR, while TCRdb's copy carries only in-frame clones and drops some. There are 200,000 to 250,000 clones in the sample; around 10% occur only once, and about 0.037% lies in the top ten. Comments on this clone: The antigen is not known.

Every donor provided one heparinised blood draw, which averaged roughly 120 mL. Sorting that relied on CD45RO/CCR7/CD25/CD127/CD95/CD27 yielded CD4+ naive, central memory, regulatory and stem cell-like memory cells. The sequenced sample was naive CD4+ T cells from blood. The rearrangement links TRBV7-3 to TRBJ1-1; 7 bases are a match to TRBD1. This TCR derives from a woman under 30 in good health. CDR3: CASSLPNRGNTEAFF. The CDR3, as DNA: TGTGCCAGCAGCTTACCGAACAGGGGGAACACTGAAGCTTTCTTT.